Listed here is a single T cell receptor beta chain. V lost 4 bases and J lost 2; bases outside the gene matches: 4. The germline CDR1 and CDR2 sequences are SGDLS and YYNGEE. The CDR3 spans 14 residues. The data were obtained in a study of shared clonotypes between healthy human individuals. The assay was immunoSEQ multiplex PCR, and TCRdb's table has in-frame clones only and misses some. The table records approximately 470,000 clones, 81% of them present only once. The receptor was derived from a middle-aged woman in good health. Some clones in this sample may be carry-over from other donors' samples. The chain uses TRBV9 and TRBJ2-3, with TRBD2 matching over 7 bases. The specimen sequenced was PBMCs. The CDR3 spells CASSRDYITDTQYF. The CDR3 nucleotides read TGTGCCAGCAGCAGGGACTACATCACAGATACGCAGTATTTT.